This entry lists 21 T cell receptor beta chains sequenced from one sample in a study of shared clonotypes between healthy human individuals. The protocol was immunoSEQ multiplex PCR, while the TCRdb copy is restricted to in-frame clones and leaves out a portion. The sample comprises about 2,100,000 clones, under 95% of which are singletons, and 1.5% to 2% rests with the top ten. Naive CD8 isolation took CD45RO-negative cells positively selected for CCR7 and excluded terminally differentiated effector memory CD45RA+ cells. The source material was naive CD8+ T cells from PBMCs. The receptors come from a man between 18 and 29 years old in good health. Some clones in this sample may be carry-over from other donors' samples.

The chain recombines TRBV7-8 with TRBJ2-1, with 11 bases that match TRBD2. The CDR3 has 17 residues. The J segment lost 9 bases and the V segment lost 5 bases, leaving 15 bases of the junction unmatched. From germline, CDR1 is SGHVS and CDR2 FQNEAQ. The CDR3 coding sequence is TGTGCCAGCAGCCAAGTAGCCGGGACTAGCGGTATAATTGAGCAGTTCTTC. Translating gives CASSQVAGTSGIIEQFF.

J is TRBJ2-2 and V is TRBV6-5; possible D gene TRBD2, 5 bases. The CDR3 length is 15 residues. CDR1 is MNHEY and CDR2 is SVGAGI in the germline V gene. V was trimmed by 6 bases and J by 0 bases, leaving 11 bases between them. The CDR3 DNA sequence: TGTGCCAGCAGCCCCGGGGAGACGAACACCGGGGAGCTGTTTTTT. Translated, it gives CASSPGETNTGELFF.

J is TRBJ2-1 and V is TRBV18, with D perhaps TRBD2 (5 bases). This CDR3 is built from 11 residues. V lost 2 bases and J lost 9, with 5 bases in between. The germline CDR1 and CDR2 sequences are KGHSH and LQKENI. Written as DNA, the CDR3 is TGTGCCAGCTCACCAGGGAGTGAGCAGTTCTTC. Its protein product is CASSPGSEQFF.

V usage is TRBV15 and J usage is TRBJ2-5, with a weak D call TRBD1 (6 bases). The CDR3 runs 11 residues. The ends were cut back, 6 bases at V and 4 bases at J, with 6 bases in the middle. Looked up from germline, CDR1 is LNHNV and CDR2 is YYDKDF (reference sequence). Here the CDR3 reads CATRGAETQYF. CDR3 nucleotide sequence: TGTGCCACCAGGGGGGCAGAGACCCAGTACTTC.

The chain recombines TRBV7-8 with TRBJ2-4; D uncertain. With 4 bases removed from V and 0 bases from J, the gap between germline ends came to 22 bases. Per germline, CDR1 SGHVS and CDR2 FQNEAQ. The CDR3 totals 19 residues. The CDR3 region is CASSSRRDPSQLAKNIQYF. The CDR3 DNA follows: TGTGCCAGCAGCTCCCGAAGAGACCCATCGCAACTAGCCAAAAACATTCAGTACTTC. Drawing the rest from reference TRBV7-8 and TRBJ2-4, the complete variable domain is GAGVSQSPRYKVAKRGQDVALRCDPISGHVSLFWYQQALGQGPEFLTYFQNEAQLDKSGLPSDRFFAERPEGSVSTLKIQRTQQEDSAVYLCASSSRRDPSQLAKNIQYFGAGTRLSVL.

The V and J genes are TRBV7-9 and TRBJ2-1; 8 bases map to TRBD2. The CDR3 is 15 residues long. Germline lookup yields CDR1 SEHNR and CDR2 FQNEAQ (reference sequence). The V and J ends lost 3 bases and 2 bases, in that order; junction bases with no gene match: 3. This CDR3 reads CASSLGTRPYNEQFF. The CDR3 DNA reads as TGTGCCAGCAGCTTGGGGACTAGGCCCTACAATGAGCAGTTCTTC.

This clone showed up just a few times. The chain employs TRBV7-6 and TRBJ2-2; maybe TRBD1 (5 bases). The CDR3 contains 13 residues. Trimming removed 5 bases from V and 5 bases from J, with 9 bases in between. CDR1 SGHVS and CDR2 FNYEAQ come from the germline V gene. The CDR3 reads CASSPTATGELFF. CDR3 bases: TGTGCCAGCAGCCCGACAGCTACCGGGGAGCTGTTTTTT. The variable domain in full, with the rest retrieved from reference TRBV7-6 and TRBJ2-2, is GAGVSQSPRYKVTKRGQDVALRCDPISGHVSLYWYRQALGQGPEFLTYFNYEAQQDKSGLPNDRFSAERPEGSISTLTIQRTEQRDSAMYRCASSPTATGELFFGEGSRLTVL.

This clone turned up a few times. The gene calls are TRBV18 and TRBJ1-2; 7 bases match TRBD1. The germline V gene encodes CDR1 KGHSH and CDR2 LQKENI. The CDR3 loop spans 13 amino acids. The trim removed 3 bases at V and 8 bases at J, leaving 6 bases unmatched. This CDR3 is CASSPQRGGGYTF. CDR3 coding DNA: TGTGCCAGCTCACCTCAGAGAGGGGGCGGCTACACCTTC.

V usage is TRBV10-1 and J usage is TRBJ2-3; 10 bases match TRBD1. CDR1 is WNHNN and CDR2 is SYGVQD in the germline V gene (reference sequence). The CDR3 length is 16 residues. V lost 2 bases to trimming and J lost 8 bases; unmatched junction nucleotides: 10. CDR3 region: CASSEQPGQGTGTQYF. CDR3 DNA: TGCGCCAGCAGTGAGCAACCGGGACAGGGGACGGGTACGCAGTATTTT.

The CDR3 nucleotides are TGTGCCAGCAGTTTTCCACCCCGGGGCAGAAGCTCCTACGAGCAGTACTTC. It codes for CASSFPPRGRSSYEQYF. The chain recombines TRBV28 with TRBJ2-7, with D possibly being TRBD1 or TRBD2 (5 bases each). Germline CDR1 and CDR2: MDHEN and SYDVKM. V lost 3 bases to trimming and J lost 0 bases, with 18 bases between them. This CDR3 region has 17 residues.

About this clone: This CDR3 is also generated by other DNA sequences in the sample. The V gene is TRBV6-5, the J gene TRBJ1-1; 7 bases agree with TRBD1. The CDR3 sequence is 14 residues long. The germline CDR1 and CDR2 sequences are MNHEY and SVGAGI. The junction had 3 bases not matched to a gene; V was cut back by 2 bases and J by 3 bases. CDR3: CASSYRTGDTEAFF. For the CDR3, the DNA is TGTGCCAGCAGTTACCGTACAGGGGACACTGAAGCTTTCTTT.

The chain carries TRBV4-1 and TRBJ2-1; 11 bases fit TRBD2. The germline CDR1 and CDR2 sequences are MGHRA and YSYEKL. The J segment lost 4 bases and the V segment lost 3 bases, leaving 11 bases of the junction unmatched. This CDR3 region has 18 residues. CDR3 DNA: TGCGCCAGCAGCCATCAACCACCTACTAGCGGGAGTTACAATGAGCAGTTCTTC. Its protein is CASSHQPPTSGSYNEQFF.

The CDR3 nucleotides read TGTGCCAGCAGCTTACCTGTTCCCGGGATCCCAGATACGCAGTATTTT. Its protein is CASSLPVPGIPDTQYF. V gene TRBV7-9 combines with J gene TRBJ2-3; perhaps TRBD2 as D (5 bases). CDR3 length: 16 residues. Germline assignment: CDR1 SEHNR and CDR2 FQNEAQ (reference sequence). V was clipped by 2 bases and J by 4 bases, with 16 bases between them.

This sequence joins TRBV15 and TRBJ2-7; D could derive from TRBD1 or TRBD2 (5 bases each). CDR3 length: 15 amino acids. The V and J ends lost 0 bases and 2 bases respectively, with 11 bases between them. Looked up from germline, CDR1 is LNHNV and CDR2 is YYDKDF (reference sequence). CDR3 bases: TGTGCCACCAGCAGAGAGGGCAGGGACCCCTACGAGCAGTACTTC. Translation: CATSREGRDPYEQYF.

The chain joins TRBV27 to TRBJ2-7, with 9 nucleotides matching TRBD1. CDR1 MNHEY and CDR2 SMNVEV come from the germline V gene (reference sequence). The CDR3 is 16 amino acids. Trimming took 8 bases from V and 3 from J; bases not matched to a gene: 14. The CDR3 DNA reads as TGTGCCAGCGATTGGACAGGGGCCCTCCCAGGCTACGAGCAGTACTTC. This codes for CASDWTGALPGYEQYF.

The chain is built from TRBV9 and TRBJ1-1; weak D call: TRBD1 (5 bases). V lost 6 bases and J 4 bases, leaving 13 bases between the germline ends. The germline V gene has CDR1 SGDLS and CDR2 YYNGEE. The length of the CDR3 is 13 residues. CDR3 sequence (DNA): TGTGCCAGCAACAACCTGGGGGGCACTGAAGCTTTCTTT. It codes for CASNNLGGTEAFF.

V gene TRBV27 combines with J gene TRBJ2-7; a possible D gene is TRBD2 (5 bases). The CDR3 has 14 amino acids. Germline CDR1 reads MNHEY; CDR2 reads SMNVEV (reference sequence). V was trimmed by 5 bases and J by 5 bases, leaving 16 bases between them. CDR3 sequence (DNA): TGTGCCAGCAGTATACGGAGCGAGGGCCACGAGCAGTACTTC. It specifies CASSIRSEGHEQYF.

The chain links TRBV27 to TRBJ2-1; maybe TRBD1 (5 bases). CDR1 is MNHEY and CDR2 is SMNVEV in the germline V gene (reference sequence). The CDR3 has 12 amino acids. Trimming took 5 bases from V and 9 from J, leaving 11 bases between them. In nucleotides, the CDR3 is TGTGCCAGCAGTCCCCAGGGTGCTGAGCAGTTCTTC. It yields the protein CASSPQGAEQFF.

The V gene is TRBV27, the J gene TRBJ2-1; 9 bases match TRBD1. After removal of 0 bases from V and 2 bases from J, the junction contained 5 bases not matched to a gene. Germline V CDR1 and CDR2: MNHEY, SMNVEV (reference sequence). This CDR3 region has 17 residues. The DNA for the CDR3 is TGTGCCAGCAGTTTATCGCACCGGGACAGGGCCTACAATGAGCAGTTCTTC. Its translation: CASSLSHRDRAYNEQFF.

The CDR3 sequence is CASSLLRLSTDTQYF. CDR3 DNA: TGTGCCAGCAGCTTATTAAGACTTAGCACAGATACGCAGTATTTT. The genes are TRBV7-6 and TRBJ2-3, with unresolved D. CDR3 length: 15 amino acids. Germline values: CDR1 SGHVS, CDR2 FNYEAQ. Trimming took 2 bases from V and 0 from J, leaving 9 bases between them.

The chain links TRBV11-3 to TRBJ2-3; no clear D. Germline loops: CDR1 SGHNT, CDR2 YENEEA. V was shortened by 1 base and J by 1 base, with 15 bases between the two germline ends. This CDR3 has 17 amino acids. The CDR3 DNA is TGTGCCAGCAGCTTAGCACACCCTACTTGGGGCACAGATACGCAGTATTTT. The encoded protein is CASSLAHPTWGTDTQYF.